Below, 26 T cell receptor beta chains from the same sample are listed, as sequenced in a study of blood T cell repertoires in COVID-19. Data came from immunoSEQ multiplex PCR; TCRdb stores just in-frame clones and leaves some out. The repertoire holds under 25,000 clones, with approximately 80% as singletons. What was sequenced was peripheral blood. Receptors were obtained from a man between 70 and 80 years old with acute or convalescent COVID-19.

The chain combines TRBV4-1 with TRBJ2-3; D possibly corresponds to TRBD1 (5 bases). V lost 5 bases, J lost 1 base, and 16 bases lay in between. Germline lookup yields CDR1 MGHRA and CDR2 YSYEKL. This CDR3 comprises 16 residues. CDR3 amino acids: CASSSRRGRGTDTQYF. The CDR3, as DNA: TGCGCCAGCAGCTCTCGAAGGGGTAGGGGCACAGATACGCAGTATTTT.

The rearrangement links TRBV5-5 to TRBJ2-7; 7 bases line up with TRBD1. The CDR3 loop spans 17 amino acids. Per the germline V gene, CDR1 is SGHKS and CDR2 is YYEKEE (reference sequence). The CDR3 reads CAGAPGGYWDSTYEQYF. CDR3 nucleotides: TGTGCAGGGGCCCCCGGTGGTTATTGGGACAGTACTTACGAGCAGTACTTC.

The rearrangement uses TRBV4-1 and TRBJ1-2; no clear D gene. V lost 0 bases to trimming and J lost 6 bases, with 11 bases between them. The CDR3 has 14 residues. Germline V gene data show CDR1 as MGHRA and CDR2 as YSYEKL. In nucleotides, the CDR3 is TGCGCCAGCAGCCAAGAAGGCCAGAGGGATGGCTACACCTTC. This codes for CASSQEGQRDGYTF.

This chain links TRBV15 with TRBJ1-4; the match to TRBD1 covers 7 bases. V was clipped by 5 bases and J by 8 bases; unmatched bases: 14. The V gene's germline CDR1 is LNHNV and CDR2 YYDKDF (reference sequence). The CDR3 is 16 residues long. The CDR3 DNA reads TGTGCCACCAGCGAGGGCGGAAGGGGGCATGGGGAAAAACTGTTTTTT. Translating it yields CATSEGGRGHGEKLFF.

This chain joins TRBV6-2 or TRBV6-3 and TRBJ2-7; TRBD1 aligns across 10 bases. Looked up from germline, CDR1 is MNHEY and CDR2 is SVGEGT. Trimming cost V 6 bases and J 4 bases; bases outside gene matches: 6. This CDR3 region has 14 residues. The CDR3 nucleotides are TGTGCCAGCAGCCGACAGGGGGCGTATTACGAGCAGTACTTC. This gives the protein CASSRQGAYYEQYF.

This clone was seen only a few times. The DNA of the CDR3 is TGTGCCAGCAGCGCAGGTACCTACGAGCAGTACTTC. It encodes CASSAGTYEQYF. The chain is built from TRBV6-5 and TRBJ2-7; the D is unclear. CDR3 length equals 12 residues. CDR1 and CDR2 (germline): MNHEY, SVGAGI. Trimming left V 6 bases short and J 2 bases short, with 8 bases between.

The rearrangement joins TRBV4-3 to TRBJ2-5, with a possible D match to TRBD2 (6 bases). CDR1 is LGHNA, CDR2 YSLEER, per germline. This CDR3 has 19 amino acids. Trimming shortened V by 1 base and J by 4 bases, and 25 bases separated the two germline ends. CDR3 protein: CASSQGGSSGGSASETQYF. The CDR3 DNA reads TGCGCCAGCAGCCAAGGGGGCAGTAGTGGGGGGAGTGCCTCAGAGACCCAGTACTTC.

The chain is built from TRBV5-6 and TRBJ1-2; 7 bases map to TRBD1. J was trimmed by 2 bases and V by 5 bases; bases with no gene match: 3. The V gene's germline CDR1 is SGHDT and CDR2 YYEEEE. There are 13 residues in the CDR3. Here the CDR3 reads CASRMGQNYGYTF. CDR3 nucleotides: TGTGCCAGCAGGATGGGACAGAACTATGGCTACACCTTC.

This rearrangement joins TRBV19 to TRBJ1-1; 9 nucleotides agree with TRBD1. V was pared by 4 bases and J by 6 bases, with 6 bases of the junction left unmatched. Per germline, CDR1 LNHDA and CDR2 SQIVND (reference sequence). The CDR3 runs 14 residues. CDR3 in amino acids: CASSTDRQGAEAFF. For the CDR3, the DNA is TGTGCCAGTAGTACTGATCGACAGGGGGCTGAAGCTTTCTTT.

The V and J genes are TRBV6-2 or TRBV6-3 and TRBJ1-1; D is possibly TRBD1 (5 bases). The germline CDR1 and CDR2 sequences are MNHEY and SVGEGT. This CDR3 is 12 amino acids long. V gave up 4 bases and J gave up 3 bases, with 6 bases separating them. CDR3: CASSSGDTEAFF. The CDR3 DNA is TGTGCCAGCAGTTCGGGGGACACTGAAGCTTTCTTT.

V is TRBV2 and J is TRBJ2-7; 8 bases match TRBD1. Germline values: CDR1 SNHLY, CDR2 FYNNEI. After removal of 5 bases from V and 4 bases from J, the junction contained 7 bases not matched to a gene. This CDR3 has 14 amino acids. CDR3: CASSSLGQGYEQYF. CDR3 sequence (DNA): TGTGCCAGCAGTAGCCTTGGACAGGGATACGAGCAGTACTTC.

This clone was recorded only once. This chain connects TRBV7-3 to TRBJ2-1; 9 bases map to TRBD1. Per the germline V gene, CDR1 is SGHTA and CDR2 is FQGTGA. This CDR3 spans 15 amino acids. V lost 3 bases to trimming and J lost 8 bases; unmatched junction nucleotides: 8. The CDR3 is CASSFGQGYADEQFF. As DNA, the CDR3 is TGTGCCAGCAGCTTCGGACAGGGGTATGCGGATGAGCAGTTCTTC.

CDR3 DNA: TGTGCCAGCAGTTACTCGAACAGGGGAGAGGGGCATGGCTACACCTTC. Translating it yields CASSYSNRGEGHGYTF. The V and J genes are TRBV6-6 and TRBJ1-2, with TRBD1 matching over 7 bases. The germline CDR1 and CDR2 sequences are MNHNY and SVGAGI (reference sequence). The CDR3 loop spans 16 amino acids. V dropped 0 bases and J dropped 6; count of bases not matched to a gene: 10.

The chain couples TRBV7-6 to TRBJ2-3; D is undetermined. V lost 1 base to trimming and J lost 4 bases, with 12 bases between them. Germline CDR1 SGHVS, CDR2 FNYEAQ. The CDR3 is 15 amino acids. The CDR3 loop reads CASSLVAEGADTQYF. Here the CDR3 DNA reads TGTGCCAGCAGCTTAGTCGCGGAAGGAGCAGATACGCAGTATTTT.

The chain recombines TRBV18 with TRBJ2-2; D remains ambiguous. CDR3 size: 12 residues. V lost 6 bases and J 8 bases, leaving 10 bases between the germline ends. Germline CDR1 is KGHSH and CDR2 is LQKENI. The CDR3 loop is CASSFNEGELFF. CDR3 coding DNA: TGTGCCAGCTCCTTCAACGAGGGGGAGCTGTTTTTT.

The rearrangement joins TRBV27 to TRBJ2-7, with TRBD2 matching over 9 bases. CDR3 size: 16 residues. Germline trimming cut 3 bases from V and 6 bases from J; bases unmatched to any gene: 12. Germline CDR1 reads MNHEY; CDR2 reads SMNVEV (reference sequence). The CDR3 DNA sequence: TGTGCCAGCAGTTTCCGCGGTCCAGCGGGAGGTGGCGAGCAGTACTTC. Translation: CASSFRGPAGGGEQYF.

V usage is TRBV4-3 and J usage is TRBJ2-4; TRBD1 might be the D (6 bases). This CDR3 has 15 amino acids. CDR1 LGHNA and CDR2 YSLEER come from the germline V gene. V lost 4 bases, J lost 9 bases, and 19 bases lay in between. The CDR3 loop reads CASSPRPPGQSIQYF. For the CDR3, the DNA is TGCGCCAGCAGCCCGCGGCCGCCGGGACAAAGCATTCAGTACTTC.

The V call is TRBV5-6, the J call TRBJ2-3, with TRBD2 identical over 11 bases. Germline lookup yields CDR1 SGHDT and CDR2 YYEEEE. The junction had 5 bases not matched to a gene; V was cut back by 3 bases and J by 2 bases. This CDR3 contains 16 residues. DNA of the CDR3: TGTGCCAGCAGCTCGACTAGCGGGGCATACACAGATACGCAGTATTTT. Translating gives CASSSTSGAYTDTQYF.

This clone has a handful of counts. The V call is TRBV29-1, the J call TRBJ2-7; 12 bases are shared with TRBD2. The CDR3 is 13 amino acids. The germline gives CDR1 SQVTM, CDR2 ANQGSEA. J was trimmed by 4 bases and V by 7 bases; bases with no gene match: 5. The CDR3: CSAVLAGGYEQYF. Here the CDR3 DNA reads TGCAGCGCCGTACTAGCGGGAGGTTACGAGCAGTACTTC.

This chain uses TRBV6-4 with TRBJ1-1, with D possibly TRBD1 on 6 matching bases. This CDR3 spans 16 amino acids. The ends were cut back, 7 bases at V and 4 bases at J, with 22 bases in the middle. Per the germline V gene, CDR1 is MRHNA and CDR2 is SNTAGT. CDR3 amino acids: CASTLWGPDSGTEAFF. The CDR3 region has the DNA TGTGCCAGCACCCTCTGGGGGCCCGATTCCGGCACTGAAGCTTTCTTT.

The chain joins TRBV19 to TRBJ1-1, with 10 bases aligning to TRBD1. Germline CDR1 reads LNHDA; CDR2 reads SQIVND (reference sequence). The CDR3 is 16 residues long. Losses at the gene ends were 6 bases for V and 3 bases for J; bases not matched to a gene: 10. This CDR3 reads CASRDDRGRTDTEAFF. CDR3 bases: TGTGCCAGTAGGGACGACAGGGGGCGCACGGACACTGAAGCTTTCTTT.

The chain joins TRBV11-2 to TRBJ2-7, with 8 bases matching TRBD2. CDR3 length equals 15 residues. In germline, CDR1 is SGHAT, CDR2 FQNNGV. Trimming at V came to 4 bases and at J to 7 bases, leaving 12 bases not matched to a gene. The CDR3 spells CASSSSTGLVGEQYF. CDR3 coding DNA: TGTGCCAGCAGCTCCTCGACGGGACTAGTGGGAGAGCAGTACTTC. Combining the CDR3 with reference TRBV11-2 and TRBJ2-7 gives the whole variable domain EAGVAQSPRYKIIEKRQSVAFWCNPISGHATLYWYQQILGQGPKLLIQFQNNGVVDDSQLPKDRFSAERLKGVDSTLKIQPAKLEDSAVYLCASSSSTGLVGEQYFGPGTRLTVT.

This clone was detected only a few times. CDR3 bases: TGTGCCAGCAGCTTAACCGGGACAGCTAGCTCCTATAATTCACCCCTCCACTTT. Protein product: CASSLTGTASSYNSPLHF. The chain combines TRBV11-2 with TRBJ1-6, with TRBD1 matching 7 bases. V trimming: 2 bases; J trimming: 0 bases; junction bases outside the gene matches: 7. The CDR3 is made up of 18 amino acids. Germline CDR1 SGHAT, CDR2 FQNNGV. Using reference TRBV11-2 and TRBJ1-6 for the parts outside the CDR3, the full variable domain is EAGVAQSPRYKIIEKRQSVAFWCNPISGHATLYWYQQILGQGPKLLIQFQNNGVVDDSQLPKDRFSAERLKGVDSTLKIQPAKLEDSAVYLCASSLTGTASSYNSPLHFGNGTRLTVT.

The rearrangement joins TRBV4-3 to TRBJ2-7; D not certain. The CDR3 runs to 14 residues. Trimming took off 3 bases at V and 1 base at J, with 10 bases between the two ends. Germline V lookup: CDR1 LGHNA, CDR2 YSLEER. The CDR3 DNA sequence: TGCGCCAGCAGCCATCGGCTAGGTTCCTACGAGCAGTACTTC. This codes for CASSHRLGSYEQYF.

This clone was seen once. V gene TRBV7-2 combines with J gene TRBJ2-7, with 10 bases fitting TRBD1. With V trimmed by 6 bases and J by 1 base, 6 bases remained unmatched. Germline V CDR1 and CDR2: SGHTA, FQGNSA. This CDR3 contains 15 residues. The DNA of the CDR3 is TGTGCCAGCAGTTCCGGGACAGGGGCTTCCTACGAGCAGTACTTC. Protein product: CASSSGTGASYEQYF. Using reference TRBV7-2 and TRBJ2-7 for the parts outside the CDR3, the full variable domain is GAGVSQSPSNKVTEKGKDVELRCDPISGHTALYWYRQSLGQGLEFLIYFQGNSAPDKSGLPSDRFSAERTGGSVSTLTIQRTQQEDSAVYLCASSSGTGASYEQYFGPGTRLTVT.

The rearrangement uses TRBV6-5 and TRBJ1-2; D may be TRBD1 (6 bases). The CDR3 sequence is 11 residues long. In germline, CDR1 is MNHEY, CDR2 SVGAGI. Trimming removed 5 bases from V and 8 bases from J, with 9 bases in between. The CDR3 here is CASSTGMGYTF. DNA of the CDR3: TGTGCCAGCAGTACAGGGATGGGCTACACCTTC.